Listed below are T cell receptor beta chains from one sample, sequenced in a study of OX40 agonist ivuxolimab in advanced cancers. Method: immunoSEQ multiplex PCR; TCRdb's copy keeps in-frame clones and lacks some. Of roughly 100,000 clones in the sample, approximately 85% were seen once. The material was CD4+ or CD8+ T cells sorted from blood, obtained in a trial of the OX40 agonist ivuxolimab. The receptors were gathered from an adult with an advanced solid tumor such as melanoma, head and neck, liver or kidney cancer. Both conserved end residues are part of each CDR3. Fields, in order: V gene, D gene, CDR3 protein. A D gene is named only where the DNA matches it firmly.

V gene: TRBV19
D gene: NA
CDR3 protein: CASDRGNPSNQPQHF

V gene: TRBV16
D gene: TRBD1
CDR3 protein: CASSPTGQHEQYF

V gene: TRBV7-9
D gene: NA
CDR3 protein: CASSLAWGRQETQYF

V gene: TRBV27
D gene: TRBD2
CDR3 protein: CASSPLAGGWEQFF

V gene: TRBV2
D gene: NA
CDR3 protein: CASSESAGQRDEQFF

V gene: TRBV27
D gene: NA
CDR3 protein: CASSLSLYNEQFF

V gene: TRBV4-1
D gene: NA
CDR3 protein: CASSQGLLGAVDYGYTF

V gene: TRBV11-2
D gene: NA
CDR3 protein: CASSLNNQPQHF

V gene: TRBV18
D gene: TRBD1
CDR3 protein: CASSPGTDETQYF

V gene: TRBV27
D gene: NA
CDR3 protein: CASSDGTHGTDTQYF

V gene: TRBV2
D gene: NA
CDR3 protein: CASRWDRGYEQYF

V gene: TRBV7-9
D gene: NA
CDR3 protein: CASSLALEGYEQYF

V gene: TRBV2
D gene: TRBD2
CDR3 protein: CASREPSGSTDTQYF

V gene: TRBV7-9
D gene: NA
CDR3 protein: CASSKYGHNEKLFF

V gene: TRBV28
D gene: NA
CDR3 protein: CASLNWRTSTDTQYF

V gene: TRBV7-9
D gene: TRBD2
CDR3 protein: CASSRGLAGGGDTQYF

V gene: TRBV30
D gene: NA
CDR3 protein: CAWKRIGDGANVLTF

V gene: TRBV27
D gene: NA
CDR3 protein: CASSYSGTDTQYF

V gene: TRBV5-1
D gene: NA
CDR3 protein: CASRPNSGNTIYF

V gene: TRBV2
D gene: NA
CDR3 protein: CAAYNVAIYEQYF

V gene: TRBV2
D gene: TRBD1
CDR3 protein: CASSESGGIFPQHF

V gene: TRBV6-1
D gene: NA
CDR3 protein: CASTLTLVGYTF

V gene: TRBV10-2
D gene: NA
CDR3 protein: CASSESANYGYTF

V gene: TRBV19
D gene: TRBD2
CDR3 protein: CASSIRAGTTIGEQFF

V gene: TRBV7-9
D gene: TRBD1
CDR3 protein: CASSLVGTGGHEQYF

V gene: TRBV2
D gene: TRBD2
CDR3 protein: CASSELLAANYEQYF

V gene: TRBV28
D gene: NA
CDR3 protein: CASIREKGERLRTDTQYF

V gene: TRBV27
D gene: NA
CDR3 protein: CASSSVAQSTYEQYF

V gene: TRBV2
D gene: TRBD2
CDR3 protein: CASALGLSNEQFF

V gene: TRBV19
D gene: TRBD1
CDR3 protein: CASSTRQGSQPQHF

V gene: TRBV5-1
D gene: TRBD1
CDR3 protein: CASSLAVPGQGAYNEQFF

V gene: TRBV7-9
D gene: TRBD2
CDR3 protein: CASSLEGVAGEETQYF

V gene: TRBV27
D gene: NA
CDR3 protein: CASSGQNYNEQFF

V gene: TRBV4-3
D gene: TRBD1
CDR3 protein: CASSQGTGGQETQYF

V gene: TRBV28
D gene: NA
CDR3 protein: CASSTDPYGYTF

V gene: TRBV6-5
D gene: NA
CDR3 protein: CASSTDTSSYNEQFF

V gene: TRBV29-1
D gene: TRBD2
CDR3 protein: CSVGVSGSGEQYF

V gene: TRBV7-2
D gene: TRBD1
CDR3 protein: CASSSQTGLGNTIYF

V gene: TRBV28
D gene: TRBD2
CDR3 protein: CASSPAGGLEQYF

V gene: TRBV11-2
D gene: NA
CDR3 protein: CASTSFGGTGTDTQYF

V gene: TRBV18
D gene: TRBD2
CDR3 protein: CASSPRTSGETQYF

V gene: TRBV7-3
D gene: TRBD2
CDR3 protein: CASSLGGSYNEQFF

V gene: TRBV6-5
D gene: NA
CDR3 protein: CASSYSRTTDEQFF

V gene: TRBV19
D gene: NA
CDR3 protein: CASSLGSNQPQHF

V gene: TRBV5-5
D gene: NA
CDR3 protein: CASSFGSEQFF

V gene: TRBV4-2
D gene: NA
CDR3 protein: CASSQVRGTYEQYF

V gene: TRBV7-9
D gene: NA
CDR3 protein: CASSLVGENEKLFF

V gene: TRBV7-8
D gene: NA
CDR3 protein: CASRDTGRETQYF

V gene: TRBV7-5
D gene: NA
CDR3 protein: CASSLGSYQAETQYF

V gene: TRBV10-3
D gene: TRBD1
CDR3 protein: CAIGGQGIETQYF

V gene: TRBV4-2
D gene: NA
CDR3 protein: CASSRDPTSSNQPQHF

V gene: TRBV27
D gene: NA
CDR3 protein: CASSPGGGRSYNEQFF

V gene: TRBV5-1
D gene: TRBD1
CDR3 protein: CASSSAAGGTGELFF

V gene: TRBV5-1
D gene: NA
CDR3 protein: CASTAAGGMNTEAFF

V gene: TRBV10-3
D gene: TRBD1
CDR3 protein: CAISTGQGGSYNEQFF

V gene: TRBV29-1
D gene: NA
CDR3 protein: CSAGDWPGYEQYF

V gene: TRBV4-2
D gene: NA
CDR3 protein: CASSQEVGTGPETQYF

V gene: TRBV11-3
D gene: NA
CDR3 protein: CASSFVPGELFF

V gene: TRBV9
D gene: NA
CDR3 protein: CASSVDGGHGNTIYF

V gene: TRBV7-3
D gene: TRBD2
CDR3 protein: CASSPSGTSGWGDEQFF